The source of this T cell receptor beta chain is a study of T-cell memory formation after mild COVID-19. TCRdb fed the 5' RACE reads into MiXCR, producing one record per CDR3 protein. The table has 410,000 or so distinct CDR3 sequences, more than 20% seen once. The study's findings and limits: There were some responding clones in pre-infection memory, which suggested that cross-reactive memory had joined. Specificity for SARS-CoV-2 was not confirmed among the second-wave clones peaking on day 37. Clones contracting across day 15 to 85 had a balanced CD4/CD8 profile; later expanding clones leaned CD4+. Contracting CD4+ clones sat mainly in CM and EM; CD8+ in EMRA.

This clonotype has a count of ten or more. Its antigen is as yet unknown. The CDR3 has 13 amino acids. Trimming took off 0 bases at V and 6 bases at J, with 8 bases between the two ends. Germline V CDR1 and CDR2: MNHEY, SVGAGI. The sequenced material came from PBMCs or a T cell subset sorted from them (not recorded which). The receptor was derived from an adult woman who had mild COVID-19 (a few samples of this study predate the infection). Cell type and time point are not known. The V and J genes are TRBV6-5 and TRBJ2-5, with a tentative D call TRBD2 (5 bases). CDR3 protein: CASSYSHGKTQYF. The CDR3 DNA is TGTGCCAGCAGTTACTCACACGGGAAGACCCAGTACTTC.